The T cell receptor (beta chain) described here comes from a study of T cells of healthy individuals. TCRdb itself ran the 5' RACE reads through MiXCR, one entry per CDR3 protein. Of around 63,000 distinct CDR3 sequences listed, around 15% were seen once; the top ten hold roughly 4.7%. This clonotype has at least ten counts. The origin of this receptor is a human donor in good health.

In DNA form, the CDR3 reads TGTGCCAGCAGCTCAGCCGGGACAGGGAGCAGGAATGAGCAGTTCTTC. It encodes CASSSAGTGSRNEQFF. This chain uses TRBV7-2 with TRBJ2-1; 9 bases map to TRBD1. The V and J ends lost 4 bases and 7 bases, in that order; junction bases with no gene match: 11. The V gene's germline CDR1 is SGHTA and CDR2 FQGNSA. There are 16 residues in the CDR3. The whole variable domain, filled in from reference TRBV7-2 and TRBJ2-1, reads GAGVSQSPSNKVTEKGKDVELRCDPISGHTALYWYRQSLGQGLEFLIYFQGNSAPDKSGLPSDRFSAERTGGSVSTLTIQRTQQEDSAVYLCASSSAGTGSRNEQFFGPGTRLTVL.